A selection of T cell receptor beta chains follows, all from one sample in a study of response to subunit inactivated influenza vaccine. TCRdb processed the RT-PCR reads anew with MiXCR; each CDR3 protein has one entry. The data contain some 570,000 distinct CDR3 sequences, around 11% of them seen just once; the ten biggest clones take up approximately 10%. These same data were also listed under a study on T cells expressing NK-cell markers.

The material was PBMCs from blood, obtained on the day of vaccination. These receptors all come from a man over 45 who received an inactivated influenza vaccine. Both conserved end residues are part of each CDR3. A D gene is named only where the DNA matches it firmly. Clone sizes are given selectively: once, few, many, or a class where the clone is expanded.

>.|14|TRBV7-9|.|TRBJ1-5
CASSLDETGQPQHF
TGTGCCAGCAGCTTAGACGAAACGGGGCAGCCCCAGCATTTT
>.|14|TRBV7-6|.|TRBJ2-1
CASSQGQGRNEQFF
TGTGCCAGCAGCCAAGGGCAGGGGAGGAATGAGCAGTTCTTC
>.|16|TRBV27|.|TRBJ2-6
CASSYFTPSGANVLTF
TGTGCCAGCAGCTACTTTACCCCATCGGGGGCCAACGTCCTGACTTTC
>few|15|TRBV3-1|TRBD1|TRBJ1-2
CASSPAGTGSNGYTF
TGTGCCAGCAGCCCAGCCGGGACAGGGTCGAACGGCTACACCTTC
>.|18|TRBV3-1|TRBD2|TRBJ2-2
CASTKGLAGGPDTGELFF
TGTGCCAGCACTAAAGGACTAGCGGGAGGGCCCGACACCGGGGAGCTGTTTTTT
>many|16|TRBV12-3/TRBV12-4|TRBD2|TRBJ2-2
CASTPKLAGITGELFF
TGTGCCAGCACCCCTAAACTAGCGGGAATAACCGGGGAGCTGTTTTTT
>.|14|TRBV28|.|TRBJ2-1
CASSLTSSGAGQFF
TGTGCCAGCAGTTTAACTTCCTCGGGGGCGGGACAGTTCTTC
>many|16|TRBV24-1|.|TRBJ2-3
CATSDPGKWSTDTQYF
TGTGCCACCAGTGATCCCGGCAAGTGGAGCACAGATACGCAGTATTTT
>.|16|TRBV19|.|TRBJ2-4
CASSILTGGAKNIQYF
TGTGCCAGTAGTATCTTGACAGGAGGAGCCAAAAACATTCAGTACTTC
>few|15|TRBV4-2|TRBD1|TRBJ1-2
CASSQVDRGLDGYTF
TGTGCCAGCAGCCAAGTAGACAGGGGCTTGGATGGCTACACCTTC
>.|16|TRBV6-1|TRBD1|TRBJ2-7
CASSRGQGKSSYEQYF
TGTGCCAGCAGCCGGGGACAGGGGAAAAGCTCCTACGAGCAGTACTTC
>.|14|TRBV20-1|TRBD1|TRBJ1-2
CSARITGELFGYTF
TGCAGTGCTAGAATAACAGGGGAATTATTTGGCTACACCTTC
>once|15|TRBV14|.|TRBJ2-7
CASSAWGGNSYEQYF
TGTGCCAGCAGTGCTTGGGGCGGGAACTCCTACGAGCAGTACTTC
>few|13|TRBV29-1|TRBD1|TRBJ1-5
CSVGTGRDQPQHF
TGCAGCGTTGGGACAGGACGCGATCAGCCCCAGCATTTT
>few|16|TRBV18|.|TRBJ2-1
CASSKMLIGVYNEQFF
TGTGCCAGCTCCAAGATGCTGATAGGGGTCTACAATGAGCAGTTCTTC
>few|15|TRBV6-1|.|TRBJ2-1
CAAASGTGTYNEQFF
TGTGCCGCCGCCTCCGGTACCGGGACTTACAATGAGCAGTTCTTC
>.|12|TRBV6-6|.|TRBJ2-3
CASKTQTDTQYF
TGTGCCAGCAAGACACAGACAGATACGCAGTATTTT
>few|15|TRBV6-2/TRBV6-3|TRBD2|TRBJ2-2
CASSGSGVNTGELFF
TGTGCCAGCAGCGGTAGCGGGGTTAACACCGGGGAGCTGTTTTTT
>many|15|TRBV27|TRBD1|TRBJ2-7
CASSLSGTGRYEQYF
TGTGCCAGCAGTCTCTCCGGGACAGGGCGTTACGAGCAGTACTTC
>many|15|TRBV11-2|TRBD2|TRBJ2-5
CASSLGAGGQETQYF
TGTGCCAGCAGTTTAGGAGCGGGGGGGCAAGAGACCCAGTACTTC
>.|15|TRBV12-3/TRBV12-4|.|TRBJ1-4
CASSFDVGVNEKLFF
TGTGCCAGCAGTTTTGACGTAGGAGTGAATGAAAAACTGTTTTTT
>few|15|TRBV7-9|.|TRBJ2-1
CASIPIKALPNEQFF
TGTGCCAGCATCCCGATCAAGGCCCTCCCCAATGAGCAGTTCTTC
>many|11|TRBV20-1|.|TRBJ1-6
CSASTHSPLHF
TGCAGTGCTTCGACACATTCACCCCTCCACTTT
>few|16|TRBV6-2/TRBV6-3|TRBD2|TRBJ2-3
CASSYGAGGPADTQYF
TGTGCCAGCAGTTACGGGGCGGGAGGGCCCGCAGATACGCAGTATTTT
>.|14|TRBV27|.|TRBJ2-5
CASSGTGGVKTQYF
TGTGCCAGCAGTGGGACGGGGGGCGTGAAGACCCAGTACTTC
>many|13|TRBV20-1|.|TRBJ2-7
CSARDAGGYEQYF
TGCAGTGCTAGAGATGCAGGAGGCTACGAGCAGTACTTC
>.|15|TRBV28|TRBD2|TRBJ2-1
CASTSAGGSYNEQFF
TGTGCCAGCACTAGCGCGGGGGGGTCCTACAATGAGCAGTTCTTC
>few|17|TRBV24-1|TRBD2|TRBJ2-1
CATSDGLAGTWTNEQFF
TGTGCCACCAGTGATGGGCTAGCGGGCACTTGGACCAATGAGCAGTTCTTC
>.|14|TRBV7-6|.|TRBJ2-7
CASSLVVGSVEQYF
TGTGCCAGCAGCTTAGTCGTTGGCTCGGTCGAGCAGTACTTC
>.|15|TRBV12-3/TRBV12-4|TRBD1|TRBJ2-5
CASSPAGTGGETQYF
TGTGCCAGCAGTCCTGCCGGGACAGGGGGCGAGACCCAGTACTTC
>.|13|TRBV6-5|TRBD2|TRBJ2-2
CASSSGLSGELFF
TGTGCCAGCAGTTCGGGACTATCCGGGGAGCTGTTTTTT
>.|13|TRBV18|.|TRBJ2-5
CASSRSKQETQYF
TGTGCCAGCTCACGGAGCAAGCAAGAGACCCAGTACTTC
>many|12|TRBV29-1|.|TRBJ2-1
CSVEPGHNEQFF
TGCAGCGTTGAGCCAGGACACAATGAGCAGTTCTTC
>.|20|TRBV10-3|TRBD2|TRBJ2-2
CAISIHPWTSGPTNTGELFF
TGTGCCATCAGTATACACCCGTGGACTAGCGGGCCGACGAACACCGGGGAGCTGTTTTTT
>few|15|TRBV12-3/TRBV12-4|TRBD1|TRBJ1-5
CASSSGGGENQPQHF
TGTGCCAGCAGCTCCGGAGGGGGCGAAAATCAGCCCCAGCATTTT
>.|13|TRBV7-2|.|TRBJ2-7
CASSTGSTYEQYF
TGTGCCAGCAGCACCGGGTCCACCTACGAGCAGTACTTC
>.|15|TRBV3-1|TRBD2|TRBJ2-1
CASSQAGLDYNEQFF
TGTGCCAGCAGCCAAGCGGGACTAGACTACAATGAGCAGTTCTTC
>many|13|TRBV24-1|.|TRBJ2-3
CATNGGGADTQYF
TGTGCCACCAACGGTGGTGGTGCAGATACGCAGTATTTT
>few|15|TRBV7-2|.|TRBJ1-5
CASSLDIAGNQPQHF
TGTGCCAGCAGTTTGGACATAGCCGGCAATCAGCCCCAGCATTTT
>.|17|TRBV5-5|.|TRBJ2-6
CASSSLAGGVGANVLTF
TGTGCCAGCAGCTCGCTTGCGGGCGGTGTTGGGGCCAACGTCCTGACTTTC
>.|14|TRBV18|.|TRBJ1-1
CASSPRTQNTEAFF
TGTGCCAGCTCACCTAGGACACAAAACACTGAAGCTTTCTTT
>.|15|TRBV28|.|TRBJ2-7
CASSQTGPVSYEQYF
TGTGCCAGCAGCCAAACAGGGCCCGTGTCCTACGAGCAGTACTTC
>few|20|TRBV11-2|TRBD2|TRBJ2-6
CASSLFRAGGPGTGANVLTF
TGTGCCAGCAGCTTGTTTAGGGCGGGGGGGCCAGGGACTGGGGCCAACGTCCTGACTTTC
>.|17|TRBV28|.|TRBJ1-5
CASSPIRQFLKEQPQHF
TGTGCCAGCAGTCCAATAAGACAGTTCCTAAAGGAACAGCCCCAGCATTTT
>.|15|TRBV5-1|.|TRBJ1-4
CASSLGQLTNEKLFF
TGCGCCAGCAGCTTAGGCCAACTAACTAATGAAAAACTGTTTTTT
>.|15|TRBV6-5|.|TRBJ2-7
CASSSERGVSYEQYF
TGTGCCAGCAGTTCCGAGAGGGGTGTATCCTACGAGCAGTACTTC
>few|13|TRBV20-1|TRBD1|TRBJ2-7
CSAYRDRGYEQYF
TGCAGTGCTTACCGGGACAGGGGATACGAGCAGTACTTC
>.|15|TRBV7-2|.|TRBJ2-7
CASSLISGVTYEQYF
TGTGCCAGCAGCTTAATCAGCGGAGTGACTTACGAGCAGTACTTC
>few|15|TRBV6-2/TRBV6-3|TRBD1|TRBJ2-7
CASSYLGTGSYEQYF
TGTGCCAGCAGTTACCTCGGGACAGGGTCCTACGAGCAGTACTTC
>few|15|TRBV28|TRBD1|TRBJ2-2
CASRLEDRITGELFF
TGTGCCAGCCGCTTGGAGGACAGGATCACCGGGGAGCTGTTTTTT
>few|11|TRBV28|.|TRBJ1-1
CASQTDTEAFF
TGTGCCAGCCAAACCGACACTGAAGCTTTCTTT
>few|13|TRBV10-3|.|TRBJ2-3
CAISLQGSDTQYF
TGTGCCATCAGTTTACAGGGATCAGATACGCAGTATTTT
>.|13|TRBV25-1|.|TRBJ2-5
CASSESGKETQYF
TGTGCCAGCAGTGAATCGGGCAAGGAGACCCAGTACTTC
>few|13|TRBV3-1|TRBD2|TRBJ2-1
CASSQGTSGGQFF
TGTGCCAGCAGCCAAGGTACTAGCGGGGGGCAGTTCTTC